This T cell receptor (beta chain) was obtained from a study of T cell responses to AZD1222 COVID-19 vaccine (TCRdb year 2021). For the wider study: AZD1222 recipients whose second dose came at about 4 weeks and those whose second dose came at about 12 weeks were combined into one group, since spike-specific TCR depth and breadth did not differ between the two schedules. TCR sequencing was performed for fewer than 250 trial participants, of whom roughly 200 were given two doses of AZD1222 and around 25 were given two doses of MenACWY control vaccine. Trial participants were enrolled by age into subgroups of 18-55, 56-69 and 70-plus years, and around 140, 26 and 57 TCR-sequenced participants, respectively, were included in these subgroups. Results and caveats for the whole study, not just this receptor: Vaccine-associated CD4 TCRs spanned the whole spike protein, with dominant responses in regions 160-218 and 743-854. In the small 56-69-year group, the increase in depth fell short of significance, most likely because of low power. Reportedly, almost half of the unique spike-specific TCRs recognized epitopes lying outside the regions that are mutated in the B.1.351 and B.1.1.7 variants. After two AZD1222 doses, both the breadth and the depth of spike-specific TCRs were significantly higher than at day 0 and than in MenACWY recipients. Only five to seven AZD1222 recipients were SARS-CoV-2 seropositive at baseline, limiting conclusions about previously exposed vaccinees. Because no day 14 peak-response samples were available, repertoires were characterized only after the peak T cell response. Participants were mostly white British and included more females than males, and it was suggested by the authors that clonal diversity may have been underestimated.

In light of the paper, this sample's time point label describes: baseline before first vaccination. Vaccinee samples came from UK trials COV001 and COV002, including a single-blind randomized controlled phase 2/3 trial of AZD1222 (ChAdOx1 nCoV-19) in healthy adults. For TCRbeta chain sequencing, PBMC samples from trial participants were taken at day 0 and at day 28 after the second dose. The CDR3 regions of human TCRbeta chains were analyzed by immunosequencing. The authors' analysis ran thus. TCRs in the repertoires were compared against a reference library of SARS-CoV-2-specific TCRs that had been generated with the MIRA antigen-specificity platform. Breadth meant the fraction of unique TCRs that were SARS-CoV-2-associated, whereas depth meant the fraction of total T cells that were SARS-CoV-2-associated. Using the MIRA data, each spike-specific TCR was assigned both to the spike region to which the TCR was reactive and to a CD4 or CD8 class. Log10-transformed breadth and depth values were compared by one-way ANOVA with Sidak's multiple comparisons tests. The table was pulled from immuneACCESS by TCRdb, which kept in-frame rearrangements only. Such tables lose some clones; where checked, under half of the loss comes from unresolved V genes, and the rest has no known cause. V and J calls and clone size are given by that table; D and trimming were obtained from the DNA. This sample is represented by 100,000 to 150,000 clones; approximately 90% of them were singletons. 20% to 25% of the sample goes to the ten largest clones.

Concerning this clone: No cognate antigen has been identified for it. Per-base qualities were not stored, and no clone one base away is much larger.

The sequence was obtained from an adult in good health. The source material was peripheral blood, sampled on day 0 of AZD1222 vaccination.

DNA sequence: TGTGCCACCAAACGGGTCTCTGGAAACACCATATATTTT. It translates to CATKRVSGNTIYF. The rearranged chain carries TRBV6-5 and TRBJ1-3, with the identity of the D gene unclear. CDR1 and CDR2 are drawn from the germline V gene: MNHEY, SVGAGI. Spanning cysteine to phenylalanine, the CDR3 consists of 13 amino acids. CDR3 DNA only is kept here, 39 bases in frame from base 1. V and J are truncated by 10 bases and 0 bases respectively, leaving an intervening sequence of 10 bases.